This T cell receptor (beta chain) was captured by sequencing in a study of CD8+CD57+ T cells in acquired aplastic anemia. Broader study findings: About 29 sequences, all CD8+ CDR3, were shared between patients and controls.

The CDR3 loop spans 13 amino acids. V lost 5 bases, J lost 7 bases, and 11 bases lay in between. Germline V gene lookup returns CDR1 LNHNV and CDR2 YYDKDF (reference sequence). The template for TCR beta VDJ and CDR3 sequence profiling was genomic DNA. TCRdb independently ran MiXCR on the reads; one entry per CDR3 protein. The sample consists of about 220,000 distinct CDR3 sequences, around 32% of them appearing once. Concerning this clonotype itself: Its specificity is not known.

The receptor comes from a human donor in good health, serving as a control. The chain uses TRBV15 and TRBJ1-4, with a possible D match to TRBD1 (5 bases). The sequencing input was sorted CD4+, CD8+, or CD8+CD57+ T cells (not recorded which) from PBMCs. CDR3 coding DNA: TGTGCCACCAGCGGCACAGGCACTGAAAAACTGTTTTTT. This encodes CATSGTGTEKLFF.